Presented here are 10 T cell receptor beta chains from one specimen sequenced in a study of blood T cell repertoires in COVID-19. Sequencing was performed with immunoSEQ multiplex PCR; in TCRdb, only in-frame clones are kept and a portion is missing. The table includes approximately 450,000 clones, 70% to 90% detected once. The specimen sequenced was PBMCs or T cells enriched from blood (not recorded which). These receptors were collected from a woman aged 18-29 years with acute COVID-19.

This rearrangement joins TRBV20-1 to TRBJ2-5, with TRBD2 as a possible D gene (6 bases). Germline V gene lookup returns CDR1 DFQATT and CDR2 SNEGSKA (reference sequence). This CDR3 spans 10 amino acids. The V end lost 1 base, the J end lost 13 bases, and 10 bases lay between the germline ends. This CDR3 reads CSARGLDRYF. The CDR3 DNA reads TGCAGTGCTAGAGGACTAGACCGGTACTTC.

The DNA for the CDR3 is TGTGCCAGCAGTGTGTTTCCGTTAACCTACGAGCAGTACTTC. Translation: CASSVFPLTYEQYF. The J gene is TRBJ2-7, the V gene TRBV2; D not resolved. The CDR3 totals 14 residues. Germline CDR1 is SNHLY and CDR2 is FYNNEI. V was trimmed by 4 bases and J by 2 bases, leaving 12 bases between them.

This chain joins TRBV4-1 and TRBJ2-7, with 8 positions matching TRBD2. This CDR3 region has 16 residues. From germline, CDR1 is MGHRA and CDR2 YSYEKL. The V segment lost 0 bases and the J segment 3 bases; nucleotides outside the gene matches: 7. The CDR3 sequence: CASSQDMGLGNYEQYF. The CDR3 DNA is TGCGCCAGCAGCCAAGACATGGGACTAGGAAACTACGAGCAGTACTTC.

This clone has a handful of counts. The V and J genes are TRBV19 and TRBJ2-7; TRBD1 might be the D (7 bases). The CDR3 is made up of 14 amino acids. Per the germline V gene, CDR1 is LNHDA and CDR2 is SQIVND (reference sequence). V was shortened by 5 bases and J by 7 bases, with 18 bases between the two germline ends. CDR3 loop: CASSPRQGGREQYF. CDR3 nucleotides: TGTGCCAGTAGTCCGAGACAGGGAGGAAGGGAGCAGTACTTC. Using reference TRBV19 and TRBJ2-7 for the parts outside the CDR3, the full variable domain is DGGITQSPKYLFRKEGQNVTLSCEQNLNHDAMYWYRQDPGQGLRLIYYSQIVNDFQKGDIAEGYSVSREKKESFPLTVTSAQKNPTAFYLCASSPRQGGREQYFGPGTRLTVT.

V and J are TRBV28 and TRBJ2-4; 7 nucleotides agree with TRBD1. Trimming took 4 bases from V and 0 from J; bases not matched to a gene: 6. Per the germline V gene, CDR1 is MDHEN and CDR2 is SYDVKM. The CDR3 is made up of 16 amino acids. The CDR3 nucleotides read TGTGCCAGCAGTTCCCGGGACAGACTAGCCAAAAACATTCAGTACTTC. Protein product: CASSSRDRLAKNIQYF.

The V call is TRBV6-4, the J call TRBJ2-3; TRBD2 matches at 9 bases. Germline V gives CDR1 MRHNA, CDR2 SNTAGT. V shed 3 bases, J shed 1 base, and the junction held 5 bases outside the gene matches. The CDR3 length is 16 residues. The CDR3: CASSEIASGGTDTQYF. DNA for the CDR3: TGTGCCAGCAGTGAGATTGCTAGCGGGGGCACAGATACGCAGTATTTT.

The chain has TRBV28 and TRBJ1-1; D might be TRBD1 (5 bases). Trimming left V 6 bases short and J 3 bases short, with 14 bases between. CDR1 is MDHEN and CDR2 is SYDVKM in the germline V gene. The CDR3 loop spans 14 amino acids. CDR3 residues: CASSQPRGDTEAFF. CDR3 in DNA: TGTGCCAGCAGCCAACCCCGGGGGGACACTGAAGCTTTCTTT.

This clone was counted between two and nine times. J is TRBJ1-5 and V is TRBV3-1 (or the pseudogene TRBV3-2); D is unclear. The CDR3 sequence is 13 residues long. With 5 bases removed from V and 3 bases from J, the gap between germline ends came to 8 bases. Germline V lookup: CDR1 LGHDT, CDR2 YNNKEL (reference sequence). Written as DNA, the CDR3 is TGTGCCAGCAGCATGCAGGCCAATCAGCCCCAGCATTTT. It codes for CASSMQANQPQHF.

The chain combines TRBV28 with TRBJ2-1; 14 bases agree with TRBD2. V dropped 6 bases and J dropped 7; count of bases not matched to a gene: 8. Germline assignment: CDR1 MDHEN and CDR2 SYDVKM. The CDR3 length is 16 residues. The CDR3 DNA follows: TGTGCCAGCAGCCTTTTAGGGACTAGCGGGGGAAATGAGCAGTTCTTC. Its translation: CASSLLGTSGGNEQFF.

The chain links TRBV27 to TRBJ2-7; D might be TRBD2 (6 bases). V was shortened by 2 bases and J by 6 bases, with 17 bases between the two germline ends. Germline V CDR1 and CDR2: MNHEY, SMNVEV (reference sequence). The CDR3 is made up of 15 amino acids. Written as DNA, the CDR3 is TGTGCCAGCAGTTTACGACGGGGGAGTGCGTCCGAGCAGTACTTC. This gives the protein CASSLRRGSASEQYF.